This T cell receptor (beta chain) was documented in a study of a mutant IDH1 vaccine in newly diagnosed glioma. Study-wide background: Vaccination was launched 4-6 weeks after radiotherapy alone, or with temozolomide cycles. The therapy given earlier, which was standard therapy, consisted of radiotherapy, temozolomide, or both, and most of the patients received both.

Generated by immunoSEQ multiplex PCR, the TCRdb table keeps only in-frame clones and is missing some. This sample has 35,000 to 45,000 clones; about 79% occur once, and the top ten carry 6.3%. Note on this clone: The antigen remains undetermined.

Germline CDR1 reads SGHDN; CDR2 reads FVKESK. Trimming shortened V by 1 base and J by 0 bases, and 6 bases separated the two germline ends. This CDR3 has 14 residues. The time point: week 23, last vaccination. Vaccination comprised doses that each held 300 ug of mutant IDH1 20-mer peptide, plus topical imiquimod. Sequencing was performed on PBMCs, taken from a glioma patient whose treatment included an IDH1 peptide vaccine. The chain employs TRBV14 and TRBJ1-1; D uncertain. This receptor was taken from a woman aged 40 to 55 with glioma. Some clones in this sample may be carry-over from other donors' samples. The CDR3 region is CASSQGRMNTEAFF. CDR3 DNA: TGTGCCAGCAGCCAAGGCCGGATGAACACTGAAGCTTTCTTT.